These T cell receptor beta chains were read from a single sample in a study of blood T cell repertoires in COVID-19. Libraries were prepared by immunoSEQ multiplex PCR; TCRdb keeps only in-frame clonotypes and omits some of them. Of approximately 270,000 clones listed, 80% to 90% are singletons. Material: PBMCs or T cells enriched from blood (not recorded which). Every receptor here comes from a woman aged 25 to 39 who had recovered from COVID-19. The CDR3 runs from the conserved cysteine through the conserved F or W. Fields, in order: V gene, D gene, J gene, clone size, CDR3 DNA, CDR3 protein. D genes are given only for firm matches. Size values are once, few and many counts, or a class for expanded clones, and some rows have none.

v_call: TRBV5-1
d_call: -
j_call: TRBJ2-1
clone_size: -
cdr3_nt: TGCGCCAGCAGCTCGGGTATCAATGAGCAGTTCTTC
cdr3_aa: CASSSGINEQFF

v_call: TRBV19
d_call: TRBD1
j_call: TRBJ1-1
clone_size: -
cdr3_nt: TGTGCCAGTAGTATCCGATCGACAGGGGTGAACACTGAAGCTTTCTTT
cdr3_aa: CASSIRSTGVNTEAFF

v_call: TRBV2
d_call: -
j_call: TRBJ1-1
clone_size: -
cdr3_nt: TGTGCCAGCAGTGAAACAGCAATGAACACTGAAGCTTTCTTT
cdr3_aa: CASSETAMNTEAFF

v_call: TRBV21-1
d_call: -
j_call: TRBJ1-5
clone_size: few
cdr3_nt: TGTGCCAGCAGCAACCTCCTCAGGGGACCTAATCAGCCCCAGCATTTT
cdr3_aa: CASSNLLRGPNQPQHF

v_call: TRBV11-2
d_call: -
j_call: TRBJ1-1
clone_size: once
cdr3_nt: TGTGCCAGCAGCTTAGAAGTTATGGGATACAGGGTAACTGAAGCTTTCTTT
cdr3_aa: CASSLEVMGYRVTEAFF

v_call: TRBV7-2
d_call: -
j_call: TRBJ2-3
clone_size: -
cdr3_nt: TGTGCCAGCAGCTTCCCAGGGGCAGATACGCAGTATTTT
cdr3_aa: CASSFPGADTQYF

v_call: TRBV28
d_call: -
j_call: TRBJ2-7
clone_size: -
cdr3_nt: TGTGCCAGCAGTTTAGAGCGGGCCTACGAGCAGTACTTC
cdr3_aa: CASSLERAYEQYF

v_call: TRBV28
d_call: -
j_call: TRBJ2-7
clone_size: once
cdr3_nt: TGTGCCAGCAGTTTCCCAGGACATCTCTACGAGCAGTACTTC
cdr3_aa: CASSFPGHLYEQYF

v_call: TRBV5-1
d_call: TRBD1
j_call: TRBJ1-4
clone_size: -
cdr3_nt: TGCGCCAGCGGCAGGGGACAGGAGAATGAAAAACTGTTTTTT
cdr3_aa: CASGRGQENEKLFF

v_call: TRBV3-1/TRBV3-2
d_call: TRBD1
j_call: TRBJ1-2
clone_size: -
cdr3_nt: TGTGCCAGCAGCCAACTCGACAGGGGCAATGGCTACACCTTC
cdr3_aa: CASSQLDRGNGYTF

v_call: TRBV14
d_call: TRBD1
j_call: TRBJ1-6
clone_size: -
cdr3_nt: TGTGCCAGCAGCCAAAAGACAGGGGGCTTAGATAATTCACCCCTCCACTTT
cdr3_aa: CASSQKTGGLDNSPLHF

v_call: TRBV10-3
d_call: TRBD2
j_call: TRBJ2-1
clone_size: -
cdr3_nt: TGTGCCATCAGTATGTCGACTAGCGCCAATGAGCAGTTCTTC
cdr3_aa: CAISMSTSANEQFF

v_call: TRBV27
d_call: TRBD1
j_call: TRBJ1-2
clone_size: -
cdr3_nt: TGTGCCAGCGGACCGACAGGGGTTCACTATGGCTACACCTTC
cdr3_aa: CASGPTGVHYGYTF

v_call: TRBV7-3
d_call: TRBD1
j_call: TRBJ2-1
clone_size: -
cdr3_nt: TGTGCCAGCAGCCCGGGACAGGGATTTCGCAATGAGCAGTTCTTC
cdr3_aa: CASSPGQGFRNEQFF

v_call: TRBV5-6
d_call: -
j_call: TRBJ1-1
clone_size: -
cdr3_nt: TGTGCCAGCAGCTTGTCCAGTTTGGTGAACACTGAAGCTTTCTTT
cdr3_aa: CASSLSSLVNTEAFF

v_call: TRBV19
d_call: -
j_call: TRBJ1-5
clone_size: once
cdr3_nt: TGTGCCAGTAGTATCGGGCAGGGGTATAGCAATCAGCCCCAGCATTTT
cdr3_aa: CASSIGQGYSNQPQHF

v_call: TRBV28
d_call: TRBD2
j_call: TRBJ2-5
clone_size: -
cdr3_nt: TGTGCCAGCAGTTTCTCGCTAGCGGGGGCGTACCAAGAGACCCAGTACTTC
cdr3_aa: CASSFSLAGAYQETQYF

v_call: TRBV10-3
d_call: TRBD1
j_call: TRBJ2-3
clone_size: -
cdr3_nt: TGTGCCATCAGTGAGTCCCCCGGGGACAGGAGAACCCGCACAGATACGCAGTATTTT
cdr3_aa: CAISESPGDRRTRTDTQYF

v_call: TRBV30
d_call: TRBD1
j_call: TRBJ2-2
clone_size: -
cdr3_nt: TGTGCCTGGAATACCTACCTTGACAGGGCTACGAACACCGGGGAGCTGTTTTTT
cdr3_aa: CAWNTYLDRATNTGELFF

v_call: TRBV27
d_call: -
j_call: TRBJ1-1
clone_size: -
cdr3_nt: TGTGCCAGCAGTTCGTCCACAGGGCTGAACACTGAAGCTTTCTTT
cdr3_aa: CASSSSTGLNTEAFF

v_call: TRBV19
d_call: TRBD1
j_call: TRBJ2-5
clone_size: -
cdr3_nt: TGTGCCAGTAGCCCAGGGACAGGATCGTACCAAGAGACCCAGTACTTC
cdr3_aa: CASSPGTGSYQETQYF

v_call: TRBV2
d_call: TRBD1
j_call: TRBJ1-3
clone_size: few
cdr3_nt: TGTGCCAGCCGGGACAGGGGCTCTGGAAACACCATATATTTT
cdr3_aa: CASRDRGSGNTIYF

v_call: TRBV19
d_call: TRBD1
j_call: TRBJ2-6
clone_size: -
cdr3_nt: TGTGCCAGTGGGGAGGACAGGGAGAGTCCTGGGGCCAACGTCCTGACTTTC
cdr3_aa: CASGEDRESPGANVLTF

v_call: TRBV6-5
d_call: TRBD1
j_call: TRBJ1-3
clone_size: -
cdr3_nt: TGTGCCAGCAGTTACGACCGGGACAGCTCTGGAAACACCATATATTTT
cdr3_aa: CASSYDRDSSGNTIYF

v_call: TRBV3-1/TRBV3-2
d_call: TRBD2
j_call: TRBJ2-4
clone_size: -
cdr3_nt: TGTGCCAGCAGCCAAGATCGAATGGCGGGGGGCAACCTGAACATTCAGTACTTC
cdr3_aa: CASSQDRMAGGNLNIQYF

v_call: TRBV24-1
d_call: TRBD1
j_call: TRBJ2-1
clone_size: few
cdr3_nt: TGTGCCACCAGTGATTCGACAGGGGAGTACTACAATGAGCAGTTCTTC
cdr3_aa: CATSDSTGEYYNEQFF

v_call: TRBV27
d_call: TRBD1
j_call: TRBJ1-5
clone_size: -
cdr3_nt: TGTGCCAGCAGTAGAGAGGGGGCGAGCAATCAGCCCCAGCATTTT
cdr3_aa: CASSREGASNQPQHF

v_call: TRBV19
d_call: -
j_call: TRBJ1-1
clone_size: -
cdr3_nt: TGTGCCAGTAGTACCCGACAAGCATCGAACACTGAAGCTTTCTTT
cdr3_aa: CASSTRQASNTEAFF

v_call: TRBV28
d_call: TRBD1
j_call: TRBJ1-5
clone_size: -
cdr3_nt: TGTGCCAGCAGCTCGACAGGGACCAATCAGCCCCAGCATTTT
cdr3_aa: CASSSTGTNQPQHF

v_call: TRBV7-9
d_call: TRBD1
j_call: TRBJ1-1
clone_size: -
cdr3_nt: TGTGCCAGCAGAGGACAGGGAGAAACTGAAGCTTTCTTT
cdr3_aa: CASRGQGETEAFF

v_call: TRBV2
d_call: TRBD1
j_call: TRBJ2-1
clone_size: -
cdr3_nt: TGTGCCAGCAGTTTGACAGGGGCGAGTGAGCAGTTCTTC
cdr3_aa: CASSLTGASEQFF

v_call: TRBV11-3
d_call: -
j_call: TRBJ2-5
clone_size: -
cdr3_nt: TGTGCCAGCAGCTCCACAGGGGAGACCCAGTACTTC
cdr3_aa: CASSSTGETQYF

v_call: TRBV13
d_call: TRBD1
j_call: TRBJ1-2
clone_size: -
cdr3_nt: TGTGCCAGCAGCTCCTCGGGGACAGGGCCCTACTACACCTTC
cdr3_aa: CASSSSGTGPYYTF

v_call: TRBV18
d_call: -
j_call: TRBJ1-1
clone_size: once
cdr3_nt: TGTGCCAGCTCAGCCGCTGCGGGGTTTGGGGACACTGAAGCTTTCTTT
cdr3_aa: CASSAAAGFGDTEAFF

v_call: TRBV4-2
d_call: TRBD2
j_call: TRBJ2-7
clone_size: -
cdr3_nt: TGTGCCAGCAGCCAAGGAAAGGGACTAGCGGCCTACGAGCAGTACTTC
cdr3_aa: CASSQGKGLAAYEQYF

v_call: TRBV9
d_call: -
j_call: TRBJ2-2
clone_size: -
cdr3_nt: TGTGCCAGCAGTCGGGGGGCCGACGGCGGGGAGCTGTTTTTT
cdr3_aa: CASSRGADGGELFF

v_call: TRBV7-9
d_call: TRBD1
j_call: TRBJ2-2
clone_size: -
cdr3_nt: TGTGCCAGCACAGGGGGCACCGGGGAGCTGTTTTTT
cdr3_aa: CASTGGTGELFF

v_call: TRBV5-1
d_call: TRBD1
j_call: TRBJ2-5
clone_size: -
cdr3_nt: TGCGCCAGCAGCTTGGACAGGGGAGAGACCCAGTACTTC
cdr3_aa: CASSLDRGETQYF

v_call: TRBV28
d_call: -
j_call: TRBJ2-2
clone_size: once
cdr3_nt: TGTGCCAGCAGTTTGGGTACAGGGAGTGCGAACACCGGGGAGCTGTTTTTT
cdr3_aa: CASSLGTGSANTGELFF

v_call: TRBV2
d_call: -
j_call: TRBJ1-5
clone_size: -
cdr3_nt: TGTGCCAGCAGTAGGGGGGGAGGCAATCAGCCCCAGCATTTT
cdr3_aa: CASSRGGGNQPQHF

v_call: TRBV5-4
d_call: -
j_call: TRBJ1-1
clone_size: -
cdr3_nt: TGTGCCAGCAGCTTGGGAGGGCTCGGGAACACTGAAGCTTTCTTT
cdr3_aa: CASSLGGLGNTEAFF

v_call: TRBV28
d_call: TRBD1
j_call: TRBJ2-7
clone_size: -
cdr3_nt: TGTGCCAGCACTGCCCCCGGGACAGGGCTCTACGAGCAGTACTTC
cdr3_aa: CASTAPGTGLYEQYF

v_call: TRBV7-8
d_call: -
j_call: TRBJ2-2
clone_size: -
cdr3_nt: TGTGCCAGCAGCCTTCGGGGAGCCGCTCGCTGGACCGGGGAGCTGTTTTTT
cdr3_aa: CASSLRGAARWTGELFF

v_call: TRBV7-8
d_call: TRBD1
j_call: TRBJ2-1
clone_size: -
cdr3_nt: TGTGCCAGCAGCTTAGTTCCCGTAGACAGGGGTCTAATGTGGAATGAGCAGTTCTTC
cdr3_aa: CASSLVPVDRGLMWNEQFF

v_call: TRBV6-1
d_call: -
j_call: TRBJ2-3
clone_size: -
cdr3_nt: TGTGCCAGCAGTGAAAAGCCGGGAGTTGTACATACGCAGTATTTT
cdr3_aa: CASSEKPGVVHTQYF

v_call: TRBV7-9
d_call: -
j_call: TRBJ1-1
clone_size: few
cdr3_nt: TGTGCCAGCAGCCCGACTCAGGGGAACACTGAAGCTTTCTTT
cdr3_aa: CASSPTQGNTEAFF

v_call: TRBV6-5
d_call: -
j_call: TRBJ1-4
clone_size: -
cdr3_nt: TGTGCCTGTTCTAACCGGGAGTATGAAAAACTGTTTTTT
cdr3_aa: CACSNREYEKLFF

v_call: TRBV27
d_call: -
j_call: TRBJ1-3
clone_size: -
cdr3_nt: TGTGCCAGCAGTTTTCAGGGCCGCTCTGGAAACACCATATATTTT
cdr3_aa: CASSFQGRSGNTIYF

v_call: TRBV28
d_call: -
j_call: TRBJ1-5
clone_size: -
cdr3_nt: TGTGCCAGCAGTTTCGACGGGACAAACAATCAGCCCCAGCATTTT
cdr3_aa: CASSFDGTNNQPQHF

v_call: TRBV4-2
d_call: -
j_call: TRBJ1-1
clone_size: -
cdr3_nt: TGTGCCAGCAGCCCCCCTTACGGTAACACTGAAGCTTTCTTT
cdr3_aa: CASSPPYGNTEAFF

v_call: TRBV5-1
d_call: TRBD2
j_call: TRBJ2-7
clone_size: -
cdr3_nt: TGCGCCAGCACCGGGGGGAGCTCCTACGAGCAGTACTTC
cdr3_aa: CASTGGSSYEQYF

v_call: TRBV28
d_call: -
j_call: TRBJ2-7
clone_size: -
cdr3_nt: TGTGCCAGCAGTGATGCGCGGGGCCCCTTCTACGAGCAGTACTTC
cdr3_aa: CASSDARGPFYEQYF

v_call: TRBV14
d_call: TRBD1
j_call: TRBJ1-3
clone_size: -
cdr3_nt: TGTGCCAGCACCCCGGGACAGATCTCTGGAAACACCATATATTTT
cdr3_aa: CASTPGQISGNTIYF

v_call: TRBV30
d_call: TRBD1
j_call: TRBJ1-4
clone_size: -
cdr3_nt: TGTGCCTACTACTCCGGGACAGCTCTGGAAAAACTGTTTTTT
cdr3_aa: CAYYSGTALEKLFF

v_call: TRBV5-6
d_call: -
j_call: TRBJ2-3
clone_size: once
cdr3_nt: TGTGCCAGCAGCTTAGGGGTGGGGCCGTTGCATACGCAGTATTTT
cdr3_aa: CASSLGVGPLHTQYF

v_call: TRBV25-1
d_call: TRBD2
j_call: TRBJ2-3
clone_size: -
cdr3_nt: TGTGCCAGCAGTGAAAAAGGCGGGAGGGGAGATACGCAGTATTTT
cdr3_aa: CASSEKGGRGDTQYF

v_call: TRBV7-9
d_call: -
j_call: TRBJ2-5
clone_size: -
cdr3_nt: TGTGCCAGCAGCTTTTGGGCCCGCAGGGGATCGCAGGCAGAGACCCAGTACTTC
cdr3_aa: CASSFWARRGSQAETQYF